The clone carrying this T cell receptor (beta chain) has only a few counts. Its antigen is not known. This CDR3 comprises 15 residues. V shed 3 bases and J shed 9 bases, with 18 bases lying between them. Per the germline V gene, CDR1 is WNHNN and CDR2 is SYGVQD (reference sequence). Unique molecular identifiers were present in the TCR beta cDNA libraries. MiXCR, run by TCRdb on the PCR reads, gives a single entry per CDR3 protein. The repertoire includes about 810,000 distinct CDR3 sequences, roughly 50% of them detected once, and 4.6% sits in the top ten. This sample is drawn from a study of post-analysis software for immune sequencing data. For the study at large: Relapsing-remitting, secondary progressive and progressive-relapsing courses of multiple sclerosis were included. Points from the study as a whole: Included in a set of about five TRBV segments more frequent in patients than controls were TRBV5-6, TRBV5-1 and TRBV20-1. Patients with multiple sclerosis recorded significantly lower normalized Chao1 diversity than controls, the study found. Strong co-clustering by F measure was seen for same-batch samples.

This TCR derives from a girl aged 10 to 17 with multiple sclerosis. Sequencing was done on a sample of blood. V is TRBV10-1 and J is TRBJ2-1; TRBD1 might be the D (6 bases). CDR3 coding DNA: TGCGCCAGCAGTGACCGGGCAGGGGTTAAGATTGAGCAGTTCTTC. Its translation: CASSDRAGVKIEQFF.